Given below is one T cell receptor beta chain in context. No antigen is known for it. Base qualities are missing; no much larger clone stands one base away. V and J are trimmed by 4 bases and 1 base, and the gene matches miss 5 bases of the junction. The CDR3 holds 16 amino acids from the cysteine to the phenylalanine. Solely the CDR3 DNA is kept, with 48 bases framed from the first base. As encoded in the germline V gene (reference sequence), CDR1 is LGHDT while CDR2 is YNNKEL. The data are from a study of blood T cell repertoires in COVID-19 (dated by TCRdb to about 2020). The study in broad terms: The collaborator samples originated in the United States, Italy and Spain and spanned the acute and convalescent phases of COVID-19. The sample metadata nearly always contained a de-identified subject ID, COVID-19 status, age in years and sex. The prospective study material was composed of cDNA or gDNA derived from T cells, B-cell-depleted T cells, or PBMCs. Samples were obtained from the ongoing ImmuneRACE study (first 160 participants) and from 1,254 subjects provided by 6 global collaborators. Subjects who had been exposed to COVID-19, were actively infected with it, or had recovered from it provided the deeply sampled blood TCRbeta repertoires that made up the dataset. The repertoires were released in a freely available public database meant as a resource for research on the immune response to SARS-CoV-2. Where available, HLA class I and class II types were obtained from metadata supplied by the sample provider rather than from assay-based typing.

The paper as a whole reports these results and caveats: The quantity of clinical and demographic metadata differed by source and by participant and was supplied without curation.

Collaborating institutions collected whole blood in K2EDTA tubes following their own protocols. For TCRbeta analysis, collaborator samples were shipped as frozen whole blood, as isolated PBMCs, or as DNA extracted from either sample type. TCRbeta CDR3 regions were amplified from genomic DNA by means of the immunoSEQ Assay, a bias-controlled multiplex PCR. Under the source paper's analysis protocol: Within the assay, amplification of reference gene primers was used to estimate how many nucleated cells each sample contained. To quantify the absolute abundance of each unique TCRbeta CDR3 rearrangement, sequence reads were collapsed and filtered. Productive Simpson clonality was computed per sample as the square root of Simpson's diversity index over productive rearrangements. As stored in TCRdb, this immuneACCESS dataset retains in-frame rearrangements with V and J assigned. A fraction of the clones does not appear; measured against another copy, unresolved V genes explain less than half of the discrepancy, and the remainder lacks a known reason. The V and J calls and clone size are taken from that table; D and trimming were inferred from the DNA. Across this sample there are about 69,000 clones, with 75% to 80% seen only once. Roughly 50% of the sample belongs to the ten largest clones.

The sequenced material came from peripheral blood. The clonotype originates from a human donor in a cohort sampled during active COVID-19. The chain is encoded by TRBV3-1 (or the pseudogene TRBV3-2) joined to TRBJ2-2, with TRBD2 identical over 8 junction bases. CDR3 protein: CASSLGTSLNTGELFF. The DNA sequence is given as TGTGCCAGCAGCCTTGGGACTAGTTTGAACACCGGGGAGCTGTTTTTT.